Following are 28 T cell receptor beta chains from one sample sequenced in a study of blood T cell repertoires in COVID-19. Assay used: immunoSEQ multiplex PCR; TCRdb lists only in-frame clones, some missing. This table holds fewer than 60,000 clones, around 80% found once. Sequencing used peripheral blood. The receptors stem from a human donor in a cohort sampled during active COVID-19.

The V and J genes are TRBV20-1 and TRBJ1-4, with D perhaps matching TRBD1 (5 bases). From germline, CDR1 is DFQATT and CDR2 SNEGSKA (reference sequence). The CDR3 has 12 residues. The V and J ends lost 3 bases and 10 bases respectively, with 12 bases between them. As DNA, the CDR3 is TGCAGTGCTAGTTGGCAGGGAGGAAAACTGTTTTTT. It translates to CSASWQGGKLFF.

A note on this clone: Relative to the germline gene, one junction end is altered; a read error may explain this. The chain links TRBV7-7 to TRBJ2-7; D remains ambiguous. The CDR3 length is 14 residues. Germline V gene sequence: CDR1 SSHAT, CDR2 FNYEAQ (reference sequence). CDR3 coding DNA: TGTGCTAGCAGCCCTCGAGTGGGCGCCTACGAGCAGTACTTC. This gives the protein CASSPRVGAYEQYF.

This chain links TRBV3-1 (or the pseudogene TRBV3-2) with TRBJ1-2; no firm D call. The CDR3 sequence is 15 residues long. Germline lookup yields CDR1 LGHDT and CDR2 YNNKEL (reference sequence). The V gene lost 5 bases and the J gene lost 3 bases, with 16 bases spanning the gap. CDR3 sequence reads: CASSRRSDLDYGYTF. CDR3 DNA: TGTGCCAGCAGCAGGCGATCAGACCTAGACTATGGCTACACCTTC.

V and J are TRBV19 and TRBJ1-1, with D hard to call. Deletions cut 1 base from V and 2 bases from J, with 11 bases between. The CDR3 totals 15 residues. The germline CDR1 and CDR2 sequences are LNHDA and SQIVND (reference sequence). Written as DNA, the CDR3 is TGTGCCAGTAGTATAGGAACCCGGGGTAACACTGAAGCTTTCTTT. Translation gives CASSIGTRGNTEAFF.

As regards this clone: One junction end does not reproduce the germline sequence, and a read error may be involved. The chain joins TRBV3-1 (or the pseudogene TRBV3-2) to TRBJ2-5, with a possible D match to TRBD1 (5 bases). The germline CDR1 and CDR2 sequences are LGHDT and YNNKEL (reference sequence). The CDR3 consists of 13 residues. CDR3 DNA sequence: TGTGCCAGCAGCCTCTACCCCCGACAGAGTTTGCACTTC. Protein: CASSLYPRQSLHF.

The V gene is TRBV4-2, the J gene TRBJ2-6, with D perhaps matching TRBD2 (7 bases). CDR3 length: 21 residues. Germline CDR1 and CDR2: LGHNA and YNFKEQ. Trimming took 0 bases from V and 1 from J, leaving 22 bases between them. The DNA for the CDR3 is TGTGCCAGCAGCCAAGATAGTCGGGCGGGGGCGATATATTCTGGGGCCAACGTCCTGACTTTC. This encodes CASSQDSRAGAIYSGANVLTF.

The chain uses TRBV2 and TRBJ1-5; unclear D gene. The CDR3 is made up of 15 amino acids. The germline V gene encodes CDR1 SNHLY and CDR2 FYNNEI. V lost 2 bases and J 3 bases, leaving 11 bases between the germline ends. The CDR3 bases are TGTGCCAGCAGTGAAAACAGCCTGCTCAATCAGCCCCAGCATTTT. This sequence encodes CASSENSLLNQPQHF.

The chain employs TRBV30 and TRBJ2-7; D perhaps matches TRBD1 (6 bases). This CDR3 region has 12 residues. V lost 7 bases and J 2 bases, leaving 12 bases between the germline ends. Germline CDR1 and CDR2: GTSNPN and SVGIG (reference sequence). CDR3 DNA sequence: TGTGCCTACAGAGGACAGACCTACGAGCAGTACTTC. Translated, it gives CAYRGQTYEQYF.

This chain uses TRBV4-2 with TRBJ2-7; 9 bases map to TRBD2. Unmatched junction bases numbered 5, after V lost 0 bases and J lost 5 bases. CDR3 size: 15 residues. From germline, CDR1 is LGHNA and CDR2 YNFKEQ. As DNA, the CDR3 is TGTGCCAGCAGCCAAGACCCGGGACTAGCCAACGAGCAGTACTTC. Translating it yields CASSQDPGLANEQYF.

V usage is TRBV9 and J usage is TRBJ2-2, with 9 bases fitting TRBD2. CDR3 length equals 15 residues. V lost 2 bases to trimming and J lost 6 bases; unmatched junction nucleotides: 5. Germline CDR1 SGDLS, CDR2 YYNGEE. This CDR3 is CASSVGLAGAGELFF. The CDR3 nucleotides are TGTGCCAGCAGCGTGGGACTAGCAGGGGCCGGGGAGCTGTTTTTT.

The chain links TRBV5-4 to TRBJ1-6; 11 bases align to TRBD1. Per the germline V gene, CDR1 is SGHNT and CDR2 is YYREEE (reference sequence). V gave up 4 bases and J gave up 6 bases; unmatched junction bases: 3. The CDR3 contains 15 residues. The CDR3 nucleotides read TGTGCCAGCAGCAACGGACAGGGGGCTAATTCACCCCTCCACTTT. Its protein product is CASSNGQGANSPLHF.

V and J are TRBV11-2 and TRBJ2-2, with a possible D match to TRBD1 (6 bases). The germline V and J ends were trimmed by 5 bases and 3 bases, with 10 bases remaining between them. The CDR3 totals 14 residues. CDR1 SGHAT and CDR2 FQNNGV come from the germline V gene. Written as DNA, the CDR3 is TGTGCCAGCAGCATCTACAGGGACACCGGGGAGCTGTTTTTT. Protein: CASSIYRDTGELFF.

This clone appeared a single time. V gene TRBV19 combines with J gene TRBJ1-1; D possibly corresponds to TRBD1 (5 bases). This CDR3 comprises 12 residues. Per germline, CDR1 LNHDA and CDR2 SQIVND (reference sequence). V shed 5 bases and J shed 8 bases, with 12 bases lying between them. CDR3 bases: TGTGCCAGTAGTCACACGGGGGGAGAAGCTTTCTTT. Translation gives CASSHTGGEAFF.

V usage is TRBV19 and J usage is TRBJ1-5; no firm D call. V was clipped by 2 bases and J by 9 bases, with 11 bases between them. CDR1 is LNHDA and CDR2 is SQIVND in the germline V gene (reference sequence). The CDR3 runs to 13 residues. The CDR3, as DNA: TGTGCCAGTAGTATACGAGAGGGCCTGCCCCAGCATTTT. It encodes CASSIREGLPQHF.

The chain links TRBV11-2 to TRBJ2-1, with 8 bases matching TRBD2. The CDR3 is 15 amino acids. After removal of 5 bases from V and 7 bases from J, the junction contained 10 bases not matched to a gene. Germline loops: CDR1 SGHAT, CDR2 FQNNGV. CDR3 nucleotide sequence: TGTGCCAGCAGCCCTACTAGCGGCCAAGGGAATGAGCAGTTCTTC. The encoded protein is CASSPTSGQGNEQFF.

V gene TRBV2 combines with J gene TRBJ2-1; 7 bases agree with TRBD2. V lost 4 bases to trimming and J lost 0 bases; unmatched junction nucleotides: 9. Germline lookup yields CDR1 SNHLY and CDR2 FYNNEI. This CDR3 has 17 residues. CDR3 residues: CASSAAGGGASYNEQFF. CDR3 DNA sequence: TGTGCCAGCAGTGCAGCCGGGGGAGGGGCCTCCTACAATGAGCAGTTCTTC.

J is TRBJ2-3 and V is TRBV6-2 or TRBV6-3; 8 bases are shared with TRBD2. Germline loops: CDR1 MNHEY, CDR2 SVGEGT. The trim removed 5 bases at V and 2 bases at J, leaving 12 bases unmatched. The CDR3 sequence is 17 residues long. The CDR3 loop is CASSKVGASGFTDTQYF. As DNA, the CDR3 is TGTGCCAGCAGTAAGGTGGGGGCTAGCGGGTTCACAGATACGCAGTATTTT.

The CDR3 region is CASSQAFGTSGRYYEQYF. The CDR3, as DNA: TGTGCCAGCAGCCAAGCTTTTGGGACTAGCGGGAGATACTACGAGCAGTACTTC. The chain recombines TRBV3-1 (or the pseudogene TRBV3-2) with TRBJ2-7, with 14 bases identical to TRBD2. After removal of 1 base from V and 3 bases from J, the junction contained 8 bases not matched to a gene. This CDR3 is 18 amino acids long. Looked up from germline, CDR1 is LGHDT and CDR2 is YNNKEL (reference sequence).

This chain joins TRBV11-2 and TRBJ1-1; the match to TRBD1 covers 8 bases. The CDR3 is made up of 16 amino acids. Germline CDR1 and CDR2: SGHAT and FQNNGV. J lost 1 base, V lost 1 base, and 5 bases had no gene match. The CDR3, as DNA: TGTGCCAGCAGCTTAGGAGGGACAGGCGGGAACACTGAAGCTTTCTTT. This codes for CASSLGGTGGNTEAFF.

The chain's CDR3 is CASSRQDSSYNEQFF. CDR3 bases: TGTGCCAGCAGCCGACAGGACAGCTCCTACAATGAGCAGTTCTTC. The gene calls are TRBV7-9 and TRBJ2-1; a weak D match, TRBD1 (6 bases). Germline CDR1 and CDR2: SEHNR and FQNEAQ (reference sequence). The CDR3 runs to 15 residues. Deletions cut 5 bases from V and 0 bases from J, with 11 bases between.

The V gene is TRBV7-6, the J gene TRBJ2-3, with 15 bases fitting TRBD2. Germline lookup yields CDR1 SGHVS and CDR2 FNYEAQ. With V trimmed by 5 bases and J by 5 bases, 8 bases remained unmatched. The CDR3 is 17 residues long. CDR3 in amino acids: CASSPGLAGGPGDTQYF. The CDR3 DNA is TGTGCCAGCAGCCCCGGACTAGCGGGAGGGCCCGGAGATACGCAGTATTTT.

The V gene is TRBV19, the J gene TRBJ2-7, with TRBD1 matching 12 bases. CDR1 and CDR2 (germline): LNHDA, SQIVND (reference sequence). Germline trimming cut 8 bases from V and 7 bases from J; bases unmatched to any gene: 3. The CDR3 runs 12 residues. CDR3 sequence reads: CASRDRGREQYF. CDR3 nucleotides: TGTGCCAGTCGGGACAGGGGGCGGGAGCAGTACTTC.

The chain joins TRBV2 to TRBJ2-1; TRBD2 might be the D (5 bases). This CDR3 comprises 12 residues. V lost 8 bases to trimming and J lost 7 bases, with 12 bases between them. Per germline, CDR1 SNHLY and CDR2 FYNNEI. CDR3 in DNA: TGTGCCAGCGGACCTAGCTGGAATGAGCAGTTCTTC. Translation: CASGPSWNEQFF.

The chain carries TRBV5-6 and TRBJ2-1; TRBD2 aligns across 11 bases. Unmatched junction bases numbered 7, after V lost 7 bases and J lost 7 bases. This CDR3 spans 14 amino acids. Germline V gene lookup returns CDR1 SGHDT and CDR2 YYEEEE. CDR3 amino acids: CASSAASGRNEQFF. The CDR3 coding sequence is TGTGCCAGCTCGGCGGCTAGCGGGAGGAATGAGCAGTTCTTC.

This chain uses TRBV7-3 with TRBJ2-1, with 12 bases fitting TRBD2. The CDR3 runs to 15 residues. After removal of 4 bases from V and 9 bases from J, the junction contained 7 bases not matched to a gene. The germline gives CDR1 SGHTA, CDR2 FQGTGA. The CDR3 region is CASSSGLAGSSEQFF. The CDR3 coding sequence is TGTGCCAGCAGCTCCGGACTAGCGGGAAGCAGTGAGCAGTTCTTC.

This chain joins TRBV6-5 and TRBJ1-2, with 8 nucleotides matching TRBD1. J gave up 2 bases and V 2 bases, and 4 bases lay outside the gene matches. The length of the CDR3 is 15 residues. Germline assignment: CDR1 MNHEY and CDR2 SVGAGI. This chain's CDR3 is CASSYTTGENYGYTF. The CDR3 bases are TGTGCCAGCAGTTACACGACAGGGGAGAACTATGGCTACACCTTC.

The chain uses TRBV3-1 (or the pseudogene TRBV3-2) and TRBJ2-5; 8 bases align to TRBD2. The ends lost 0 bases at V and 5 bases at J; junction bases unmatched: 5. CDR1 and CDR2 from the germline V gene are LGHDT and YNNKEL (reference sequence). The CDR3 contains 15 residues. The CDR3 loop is CASSQERGRRETQYF. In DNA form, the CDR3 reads TGTGCCAGCAGCCAAGAACGCGGGAGGAGGGAGACCCAGTACTTC.

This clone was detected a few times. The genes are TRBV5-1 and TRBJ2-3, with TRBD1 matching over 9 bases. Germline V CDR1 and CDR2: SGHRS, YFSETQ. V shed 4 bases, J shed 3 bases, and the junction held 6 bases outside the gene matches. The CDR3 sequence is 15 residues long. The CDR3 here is CASSPPGTGTDTQYF. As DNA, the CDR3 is TGCGCCAGCAGCCCACCCGGGACAGGGACAGATACGCAGTATTTT.